The rows below give T cell receptor beta chains drawn from one sample of a study of PD-L1 blockade in urothelial cancer. TCRdb keeps only in-frame clones here, not all; method: immunoSEQ multiplex PCR. The table lists about 130,000 clones, about 88% of them singletons. Sequencing used PBMCs, obtained around atezolizumab (anti-PD-L1) treatment. These receptors were taken from a man aged 45-65 years with urothelial cancer. Each CDR3 is given with its conserved first and last residue. The D gene is left open where the match is weak. Only some rows state a clone size, as once, few, many or a class for expanded clones.

TGTGCCAGCAGCGTAGTAGTGGGAGCGGGCGGGGAGCTGTTTTTT	CASSVVVGAGGELFF	TRBJ2-2	.	.	TRBV9
TGTGCTAGTGGTTTAGACTTACAAGAGACCCAGTACTTC	CASGLDLQETQYF	TRBJ2-5	.	.	TRBV12-5
TGTGCCAGCAGTTTAGGGGGGGCCCTTGGAGAAAAACTGTTTTTT	CASSLGGALGEKLFF	TRBJ1-4	.	.	TRBV28
TGTGCCAGCTCACCAGAGTTTTCCTATAATTCACCCCTCCACTTT	CASSPEFSYNSPLHF	TRBJ1-6	once	.	TRBV18
TGTGCCAGCAGTTACAGGGGGCACGAGCAGTACTTC	CASSYRGHEQYF	TRBJ2-7	.	TRBD1	TRBV6-5
TGTGCCAGCAGCTTAGATCGGTATGGCACAGATACGCAGTATTTT	CASSLDRYGTDTQYF	TRBJ2-3	.	.	TRBV11-2
TGTGCCAGCAGCTTAGGAGGGAGCAACACTGAAGCTTTCTTT	CASSLGGSNTEAFF	TRBJ1-1	few	.	TRBV7-9
TGTGCCAGCACTCGGGGTGGGACTAGCGTAAACGAGCAGTACTTC	CASTRGGTSVNEQYF	TRBJ2-7	.	TRBD2	TRBV5-4
TGTGCCACCAGCAGAGATAAGCCCCGCGGGAGCATCGACGAGCAGTACTTC	CATSRDKPRGSIDEQYF	TRBJ2-7	.	TRBD2	TRBV15
TGTGCCAGCAGCCCGGCGGATTACTCTGGAAACACCATATATTTT	CASSPADYSGNTIYF	TRBJ1-3	few	.	TRBV7-9
TGTGCCAGCAGCAAGACAGGCATCGGGGAGCTGTTTTTT	CASSKTGIGELFF	TRBJ2-2	.	.	TRBV11-2
TGTGCCAGCACCGAAGGCGGGGCAAGCTCTGGGGCCAACGTCCTGACTTTC	CASTEGGASSGANVLTF	TRBJ2-6	.	.	TRBV2
TGTGCCAGTAGTATAGGTAGGAAGGGGGCCGGGGAGCTGTTTTTT	CASSIGRKGAGELFF	TRBJ2-2	.	.	TRBV19
TGCGCCAGCAGCAACTCCGGGACAGCGGGCGAGCAGTACTTC	CASSNSGTAGEQYF	TRBJ2-7	.	.	TRBV5-1
TGCGCCAGCAGCTTGGACAGGGTTGACACTGAAGCTTTCTTT	CASSLDRVDTEAFF	TRBJ1-1	once	.	TRBV5-1
TGTGCCACCAGCGGCGGAGGCGGGACAGGGGGTGAAAAACTGTTTTTT	CATSGGGGTGGEKLFF	TRBJ1-4	.	TRBD1	TRBV15
TGTGCCAGCAGGCAGGACAGCTACAATGAGCAGTTCTTC	CASRQDSYNEQFF	TRBJ2-1	.	.	TRBV6-5
TGTGCCATCAGTGAGTCGACGCGACAGGTAGGCGAGCAGTACTTC	CAISESTRQVGEQYF	TRBJ2-7	.	.	TRBV10-3
TGTGCCCGCCAGGGGTCCAGGGGTACCGGGGAGCTGTTTTTT	CARQGSRGTGELFF	TRBJ2-2	.	.	TRBV30
TGCGCCAGCAGCCAGGGACTAGCGGGAAATACGCAGTATTTT	CASSQGLAGNTQYF	TRBJ2-3	once	TRBD2	TRBV5-1
TGTGCCAGCAGCCAAAGGGGGAAAGTTACTAATGAAAAACTGTTTTTT	CASSQRGKVTNEKLFF	TRBJ1-4	few	.	TRBV13
TGTGCCAGCAGCTCGGCTGGGGGGGGGCTGGGTGAAGCTTTCTTT	CASSSAGGGLGEAFF	TRBJ1-1	.	.	TRBV5-5
TGCGCCAGCAGCCAGGTAGCAGGGGGGACTGAAGCTTTCTTT	CASSQVAGGTEAFF	TRBJ1-1	few	TRBD1	TRBV4-1
TGTGCCAGCAGCTTAGATGCCCTAGACCCTCCTTTCTTT	CASSLDALDPPFF	TRBJ1-1	.	.	TRBV7-3
TGTGCCAGCAGTGCTCAGGGACTAGCGGTTACGAATACGCAGTATTTT	CASSAQGLAVTNTQYF	TRBJ2-3	.	TRBD2	TRBV2
TGTGCCAGTAGCACCGGGACAGGCGGGCAGCCCCAGCATTTT	CASSTGTGGQPQHF	TRBJ1-5	many	TRBD1	TRBV19
TGTGCCTCTGGAGAGGGAGCTTTCTTT	CASGEGAFF	TRBJ1-1	.	.	TRBV28
TGCGCCAGCGGTGAAGCGGGAGGACACACTACCAATGAGCAGTTCTTC	CASGEAGGHTTNEQFF	TRBJ2-1	.	TRBD2	TRBV10-1
TGTGCCAGCAGGCGTGGACTAGCGGGAGATACGCAGTATTTT	CASRRGLAGDTQYF	TRBJ2-3	.	TRBD2	TRBV2
TGTGCCAGCAGCGACCGACAGGGGGCAATCGGGGAGCTGTTTTTT	CASSDRQGAIGELFF	TRBJ2-2	once	TRBD1	TRBV5-4
TGTGCCAGTAGTCGAGGGACTAGCGTAGGGCTGGTAACAGATACGCAGTATTTT	CASSRGTSVGLVTDTQYF	TRBJ2-3	once	TRBD2	TRBV19
TGTGCCAGCAGCAAACGAGACGGGGAGACCCAGTACTTC	CASSKRDGETQYF	TRBJ2-5	.	.	TRBV7-2
TGTGCCAGCAAACCAGGGTCCTATGGCTACACCTTC	CASKPGSYGYTF	TRBJ1-2	.	.	TRBV2
TGCGCCAGCAGCTTGGGGGACAGGGACGCGCAGCCCCAGCATTTT	CASSLGDRDAQPQHF	TRBJ1-5	.	TRBD1	TRBV5-1
TGTGCCATCAGGGATCGACTAGCGGGAGTCGGGACTTCCGGGGAGCTGTTTTTT	CAIRDRLAGVGTSGELFF	TRBJ2-2	.	TRBD2	TRBV10-3
TGTGCCAGTAGTCCCTGGGGGGACGAGCAGTACTTC	CASSPWGDEQYF	TRBJ2-7	few	.	TRBV19
TGTGCCAGCGGCGTCGGGGGATACACTGAAGCTTTCTTT	CASGVGGYTEAFF	TRBJ1-1	.	.	TRBV19
TGTGCCAGCAGTGATCCAGTGCGGTACGAGCAGTACTTC	CASSDPVRYEQYF	TRBJ2-7	.	.	TRBV25-1
TGTGCCAGCAGTTACTTCCAGGGTATGGACACCATATATTTT	CASSYFQGMDTIYF	TRBJ1-3	.	.	TRBV6-6
TGTGCCAGCAGCTCTTACCGACTAGCGGGTGACACCGGGGAGCTGTTTTTT	CASSSYRLAGDTGELFF	TRBJ2-2	.	TRBD2	TRBV5-4
TGTGCCAGCAGCTTAGGTCAGGGCGGTACGCAGTATTTT	CASSLGQGGTQYF	TRBJ2-3	.	.	TRBV7-3
TGTGCCAGCAGCACTCAAAGGGGATACTATGGCTACACCTTC	CASSTQRGYYGYTF	TRBJ1-2	.	.	TRBV9
TGTGCCAGCAGCTCCCCGGTCCAAGAGACCCAGTACTTC	CASSSPVQETQYF	TRBJ2-5	.	.	TRBV28
TGCGCCAGCAGTAACGGGAGGGCCTACAATGAGCAGTTCTTC	CASSNGRAYNEQFF	TRBJ2-1	.	TRBD2	TRBV10-2
TGTGCCAGCAGTGTCTCGGGTTTGCCTCGGGGCTACACCTTC	CASSVSGLPRGYTF	TRBJ1-2	.	.	TRBV27
TGCGCCAGCAGCCCGCTCGGGTCGGGACTAGCGGGGAGCAGCTCCTACGAGCAGTACTTC	CASSPLGSGLAGSSSYEQYF	TRBJ2-7	.	TRBD2	TRBV5-1
TGTGCCAGCAGCTTAGTGCAGGGAAATTTTGGAAACGAGCAGTACTTC	CASSLVQGNFGNEQYF	TRBJ2-7	.	.	TRBV7-8
TGCGCCAGCAGCCCCGGGGGGAATCAGCCCCAGCATTTT	CASSPGGNQPQHF	TRBJ1-5	.	.	TRBV5-1
TGTGCCTGGACCCGGGACAGGGTAGCCCCCACCCGCTTC	CAWTRDRVAPTRF	TRBJ2-7	once	TRBD1	TRBV30
TGCGCCAGCCTCGCGGGAGTTGGAGACAGCACAGATACGCAGTATTTT	CASLAGVGDSTDTQYF	TRBJ2-3	.	TRBD2	TRBV5-1
TGTGCCAGCATGCAACCCTCGGACTCAATAGCCCCCTACGAGCAGTACTTC	CASMQPSDSIAPYEQYF	TRBJ2-7	.	.	TRBV21-1
TGTGCCAGCAGTACCCTGAACAGGAACACTGAAGCTTTCTTT	CASSTLNRNTEAFF	TRBJ1-1	many	.	TRBV6-5
TGTGCCAGCAGCGCAGAGGTGGGGACTAGCGGTTACAATGAGCAGTTCTTC	CASSAEVGTSGYNEQFF	TRBJ2-1	.	.	TRBV21-1
TGTGCCAGCACCGGCTGGTCAGGGGTGGGCGAGCAGTACTTC	CASTGWSGVGEQYF	TRBJ2-7	.	.	TRBV25-1
TGTGCCAGCAGCGTAGATGGGACAGAGTTCTACGAGCAGTACTTC	CASSVDGTEFYEQYF	TRBJ2-7	.	TRBD1	TRBV9
TGTGCCAGCAGCTTCCTAGCCAAAAACATTCAGTACTTC	CASSFLAKNIQYF	TRBJ2-4	.	.	TRBV7-9
TGCGCCAGCAGCCCCGGACTAGCACAAGAGACCCAGTACTTC	CASSPGLAQETQYF	TRBJ2-5	.	TRBD2	TRBV5-1